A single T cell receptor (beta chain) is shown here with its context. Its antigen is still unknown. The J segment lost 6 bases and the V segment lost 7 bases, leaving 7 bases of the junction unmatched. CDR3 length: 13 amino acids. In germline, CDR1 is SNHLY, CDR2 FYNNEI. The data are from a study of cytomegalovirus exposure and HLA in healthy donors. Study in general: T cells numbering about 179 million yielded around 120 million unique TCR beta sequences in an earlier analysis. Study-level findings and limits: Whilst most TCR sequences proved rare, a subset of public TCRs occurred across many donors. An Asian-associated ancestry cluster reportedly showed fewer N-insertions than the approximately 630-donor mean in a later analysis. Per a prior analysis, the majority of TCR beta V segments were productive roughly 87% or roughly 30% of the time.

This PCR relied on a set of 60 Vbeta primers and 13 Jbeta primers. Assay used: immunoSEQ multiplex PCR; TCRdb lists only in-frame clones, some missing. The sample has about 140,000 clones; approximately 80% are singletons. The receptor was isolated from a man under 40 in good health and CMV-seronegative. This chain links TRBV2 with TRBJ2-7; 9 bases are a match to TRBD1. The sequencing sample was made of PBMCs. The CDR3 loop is CASNRDRAFEQYF. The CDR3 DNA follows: TGTGCCAGCAACCGGGACAGGGCTTTCGAGCAGTACTTC.